The clone carrying this TCR beta chain occurred many times. RNA transcripts yielded amplified TCR beta CDR3 regions. The HTBI set primed first-round TCR CDR3 RT-PCR. TCRdb ran MiXCR on the multiplex PCR reads and lists one entry per CDR3 protein. The sample consists of roughly 350,000 distinct CDR3 sequences, approximately 14% of them appearing once. These data are taken from a study of T cells in Graves' hyperthyroidism and ophthalmopathy. The germline gives CDR1 ENHRY, CDR2 SYGVKD. V was pared by 3 bases and J by 0 bases, with 6 bases between. The CDR3 runs 13 residues. Sequencing was carried out using blood. The sequence was obtained from a woman between 25 and 40 years old with Graves' ophthalmopathy. V usage is TRBV10-3 and J usage is TRBJ2-7; no firm D call. The CDR3 DNA follows: TGTGCCATCAGTGAATCTATCTCCTACGAGCAGTACTTC. This sequence encodes CAISESISYEQYF.